A selection of T cell receptor beta chains follows, all from one sample in a study of blood T cell repertoires in COVID-19. Assay: immunoSEQ multiplex PCR; the TCRdb copy retains only in-frame clones and omits some. The sample records roughly 39,000 clones, around 85% being singletons. Material for sequencing was peripheral blood. Receptors originate from a man aged 55 to 70 with acute or convalescent COVID-19. Both conserved end residues are part of each CDR3. A D gene is named only where the DNA matches it firmly. A clone size is listed for some rows: how often the clone was seen (once, few, many), or a class if it is expanded.

V gene: TRBV7-6; clone size: -; D gene: -; J gene: TRBJ2-7; CDR3 protein: CASSLEEGGYEQYF; CDR3 DNA: TGTGCCAGCAGCTTAGAGGAGGGCGGCTACGAGCAGTACTTC
V gene: TRBV11-2; clone size: once; D gene: -; J gene: TRBJ1-1; CDR3 protein: CASSLGLMLNTEAFF; CDR3 DNA: TGTGCCAGCAGCCTCGGACTGATGTTGAACACTGAAGCTTTCTTT
V gene: TRBV7-9; clone size: -; D gene: -; J gene: TRBJ1-6; CDR3 protein: CASSPWEGAGSPLHF; CDR3 DNA: TGTGCCAGCAGCCCCTGGGAAGGGGCCGGATCACCCCTCCACTTT
V gene: TRBV10-2; clone size: -; D gene: -; J gene: TRBJ1-5; CDR3 protein: CASSGSYGEPQHF; CDR3 DNA: TGCGCCAGCAGCGGGTCCTATGGAGAGCCCCAGCATTTT
V gene: TRBV3-1/TRBV3-2; clone size: -; D gene: TRBD2; J gene: TRBJ2-5; CDR3 protein: CASSQVAGGGTQYF; CDR3 DNA: TGTGCCAGCAGCCAGGTAGCGGGAGGAGGGACCCAGTACTTC
V gene: TRBV5-8; clone size: -; D gene: -; J gene: TRBJ2-2; CDR3 protein: CASRLRAGELFF; CDR3 DNA: TGTGCCAGCAGGCTGCGGGCCGGGGAGCTGTTTTTT
V gene: TRBV5-5; clone size: -; D gene: TRBD1; J gene: TRBJ1-5; CDR3 protein: CASSWGQGENQPQHF; CDR3 DNA: TGTGCCAGCAGCTGGGGACAGGGGGAAAATCAGCCCCAGCATTTT
V gene: TRBV18; clone size: -; D gene: TRBD2; J gene: TRBJ2-7; CDR3 protein: CASSPGGTLEQYF; CDR3 DNA: TGTGCCAGCTCACCCGGGGGGACCCTCGAGCAGTACTTC
V gene: TRBV6-5; clone size: once; D gene: TRBD1; J gene: TRBJ2-5; CDR3 protein: CASSYSPGTGVRAQYF; CDR3 DNA: TGTGCCAGCAGTTACTCGCCCGGGACAGGGGTGAGGGCCCAGTACTTC
V gene: TRBV11-2; clone size: -; D gene: TRBD1; J gene: TRBJ2-1; CDR3 protein: CASSLSGTGGNEQFF; CDR3 DNA: TGTGCCAGCAGCTTGTCCGGGACAGGGGGAAATGAGCAGTTCTTC
V gene: TRBV3-1/TRBV3-2; clone size: -; D gene: TRBD2; J gene: TRBJ2-7; CDR3 protein: CASSPGTSGSHEQYF; CDR3 DNA: TGTGCCAGCAGCCCAGGGACTAGCGGGAGTCACGAGCAGTACTTC
V gene: TRBV3-1/TRBV3-2; clone size: -; D gene: -; J gene: TRBJ1-1; CDR3 protein: CASSLLLGNTEAFF; CDR3 DNA: TGTGCCAGCAGCCTACTACTCGGGAACACTGAAGCTTTCTTT
V gene: TRBV7-9; clone size: once; D gene: -; J gene: TRBJ2-1; CDR3 protein: CASSPRTGRASYNEQFF; CDR3 DNA: TGTGCCAGCAGCCCACGGACAGGGAGGGCCTCCTACAATGAGCAGTTCTTC
V gene: TRBV6-6; clone size: -; D gene: -; J gene: TRBJ2-3; CDR3 protein: CASIPTASTDTQYF; CDR3 DNA: TGTGCCAGCATTCCAACTGCGAGCACAGATACGCAGTATTTT
V gene: TRBV7-9; clone size: -; D gene: -; J gene: TRBJ1-2; CDR3 protein: CASSPGQGYGYTF; CDR3 DNA: TGTGCCAGCAGCCCAGGACAAGGTTATGGCTACACCTTC
V gene: TRBV2; clone size: -; D gene: TRBD1; J gene: TRBJ2-7; CDR3 protein: CASRVDRGYEQYF; CDR3 DNA: TGTGCCAGCAGAGTGGACAGGGGCTACGAGCAGTACTTC
V gene: TRBV7-3; clone size: -; D gene: TRBD2; J gene: TRBJ2-3; CDR3 protein: CASSLIGTSGRGRDTQYF; CDR3 DNA: TGTGCCAGCAGCTTAATAGGGACTAGCGGGAGAGGGAGAGATACGCAGTATTTT
V gene: TRBV7-9; clone size: -; D gene: -; J gene: TRBJ2-5; CDR3 protein: CASIKTGQGSQTQYF; CDR3 DNA: TGTGCCAGCATAAAGACGGGGCAGGGGAGTCAGACCCAGTACTTC
V gene: TRBV18; clone size: once; D gene: -; J gene: TRBJ1-4; CDR3 protein: CASSPTRQAYEKLFF; CDR3 DNA: TGTGCCAGCTCCCCGACAAGACAGGCCTATGAAAAACTGTTTTTT
V gene: TRBV7-2; clone size: -; D gene: TRBD2; J gene: TRBJ2-1; CDR3 protein: CASSPGLAGYNEQFF; CDR3 DNA: TGTGCCAGCAGCCCAGGACTAGCGGGTTACAATGAGCAGTTCTTC
V gene: TRBV6-5; clone size: -; D gene: -; J gene: TRBJ2-1; CDR3 protein: CASKRGIYNEQFF; CDR3 DNA: TGTGCCAGCAAACGGGGGATCTACAATGAGCAGTTCTTC
V gene: TRBV2; clone size: -; D gene: TRBD1; J gene: TRBJ2-3; CDR3 protein: CASSNRGPSTDTQYF; CDR3 DNA: TGTGCCAGCAGTAACAGGGGTCCTAGCACAGATACGCAGTATTTT
V gene: TRBV28; clone size: -; D gene: -; J gene: TRBJ1-3; CDR3 protein: CASSLSGTASGNTIYF; CDR3 DNA: TGTGCCAGCAGTTTGAGCGGGACGGCCTCTGGAAACACCATATATTTT
V gene: TRBV3-1/TRBV3-2; clone size: -; D gene: TRBD1; J gene: TRBJ1-1; CDR3 protein: CASSQGNRGQGNFGTEAFF; CDR3 DNA: TGTGCCAGCAGCCAAGGGAATCGGGGACAGGGGAACTTTGGCACTGAAGCTTTCTTT
V gene: TRBV10-1; clone size: -; D gene: TRBD1; J gene: TRBJ2-7; CDR3 protein: CASSDPELGQGGEQYF; CDR3 DNA: TGCGCCAGCAGTGACCCGGAGTTGGGACAGGGGGGAGAGCAGTACTTC
V gene: TRBV9; clone size: -; D gene: TRBD2; J gene: TRBJ2-1; CDR3 protein: CASSGLGGSGILSSYNEQFF; CDR3 DNA: TGTGCCAGCAGCGGCTTGGGCGGGAGCGGGATTCTGAGCTCCTACAATGAGCAGTTCTTC
V gene: TRBV18; clone size: once; D gene: TRBD2; J gene: TRBJ2-5; CDR3 protein: CASSPRREEGTQYF; CDR3 DNA: TGTGCCAGCTCACCACGGCGGGAGGAGGGGACCCAGTACTTC
V gene: TRBV7-9; clone size: -; D gene: -; J gene: TRBJ1-5; CDR3 protein: CASSSTPVGGFGNQPQHF; CDR3 DNA: TGTGCCAGCAGCTCGACCCCGGTCGGGGGGTTTGGCAATCAGCCCCAGCATTTT
V gene: TRBV6-6; clone size: -; D gene: TRBD1; J gene: TRBJ2-3; CDR3 protein: CASSRRDRGTDTQYF; CDR3 DNA: TGTGCCAGCAGCCGCCGGGACAGGGGCACAGATACGCAGTATTTT
V gene: TRBV28; clone size: -; D gene: TRBD2; J gene: TRBJ2-2; CDR3 protein: CASSHLAGVFDTGELFF; CDR3 DNA: TGTGCCAGCAGTCACCTAGCGGGAGTCTTTGACACCGGGGAGCTGTTTTTT
V gene: TRBV27; clone size: -; D gene: -; J gene: TRBJ1-1; CDR3 protein: CASTGYTEAFF; CDR3 DNA: TGTGCCAGCACGGGTTACACTGAAGCTTTCTTT
V gene: TRBV30; clone size: -; D gene: -; J gene: TRBJ1-5; CDR3 protein: CAWSVQDNQPQHF; CDR3 DNA: TGTGCCTGGAGTGTCCAGGATAATCAGCCCCAGCATTTT
V gene: TRBV11-2; clone size: -; D gene: TRBD2; J gene: TRBJ2-7; CDR3 protein: CASSKAPLSSGGSYEQYF; CDR3 DNA: TGTGCCAGCAGCAAAGCGCCACTCTCTAGCGGGGGCTCCTACGAGCAGTACTTC
V gene: TRBV5-6; clone size: few; D gene: -; J gene: TRBJ2-3; CDR3 protein: CASSSTDTQYF; CDR3 DNA: TGTGCCAGCAGCTCTACAGATACGCAGTATTTT